This TCR beta chain was retrieved from a study of cytomegalovirus exposure and HLA in healthy donors. The PCR made use of 60 Vbeta and 13 Jbeta primers. Method: immunoSEQ multiplex PCR; TCRdb's copy keeps in-frame clones and lacks some. This sample lists tens of thousands of clones; its ten largest clones have approximately 7%. Germline V gene lookup returns CDR1 SGHTA and CDR2 FQGNSA. Trimming took off 1 base at V and 7 bases at J, with 8 bases between the two ends. The CDR3 extends over 14 amino acids. The origin of this receptor is a woman between 35 and 50 years old in good health and CMV-seronegative. This chain connects TRBV7-2 to TRBJ1-6; TRBD1 might be the D (5 bases). The sequencing sample was made of PBMCs. DNA of the CDR3: TGTGCCAGCAGCTTAGAGGGGCAGAATTCACCCCTCCACTTT. Encoded protein: CASSLEGQNSPLHF.